This passage covers 14 T cell receptor beta chains from one sample sequenced in a study of T cells in Graves' hyperthyroidism and ophthalmopathy. RNA transcripts were the template for amplifying TCR beta CDR3 regions. With the HTBI primer set, the TCR CDR3 went through a first round of RT-PCR. One entry per CDR3 protein, called by TCRdb with MiXCR from the multiplex PCR reads. The sample includes around 56,000 distinct CDR3 sequences, approximately 53% of them seen just once. The sequenced material came from blood. The source is a woman between 55 and 75 years old with Graves' ophthalmopathy.

The chain links TRBV20-1 to TRBJ2-6; D remains unclear. The CDR3 runs 16 residues. Trimming shortened V by 3 bases and J by 1 base, and 13 bases separated the two germline ends. Germline V gene lookup returns CDR1 DFQATT and CDR2 SNEGSKA (reference sequence). The CDR3 DNA reads TGCAGTGCTAGCCCTTTGAGCCTTTCTGGGGCCAACGTCCTGACTTTC. It codes for CSASPLSLSGANVLTF.

This clonotype was recorded once. The rearrangement links TRBV2 to TRBJ1-1; the D is unclear. Between the trimmed V and J ends, which lost 4 bases and 3 bases, there was a span of 6 bases. The germline V gene encodes CDR1 SNHLY and CDR2 FYNNEI. The CDR3 is made up of 12 amino acids. CDR3 in amino acids: CASSARDTEAFF. The CDR3 DNA follows: TGTGCCAGCAGTGCCCGGGACACTGAAGCTTTCTTT.

This clonotype was detected ten times or more. The V and J genes are TRBV11-2 and TRBJ1-5; possibly TRBD1 for D (5 bases). The germline gives CDR1 SGHAT, CDR2 FQNNGV. The CDR3 loop spans 14 amino acids. Trimming left V 2 bases short and J 5 bases short, with 10 bases between. The CDR3 nucleotides read TGTGCCAGCAGCTTATGGGGGGGACATCAGCCCCAGCATTTT. Protein: CASSLWGGHQPQHF.

Comment on this clonotype: This CDR3 fails to terminate in the conserved phenylalanine or tryptophan, so it likely reflects a read error. It is unclear where the CDR3 begins or ends on the DNA, so no DNA is shown, and the CDR3 is as TCRdb lists it. The chain recombines TRBV29-1 with TRBJ2-4. Germline V gene data show CDR1 as SQVTM and CDR2 as ANQGSEA. The CDR3 totals 8 residues, both ends included. CDR3 sequence reads: CSVVREGS.

This clonotype was observed at least ten times. J is TRBJ2-3 and V is TRBV7-3, with a weak D call TRBD1 (7 bases). Germline lookup yields CDR1 SGHTA and CDR2 FQGTGA. The CDR3 contains 15 residues. Between the trimmed V and J ends, which lost 5 bases and 2 bases, there was a span of 14 bases. The chain's CDR3 is CASSGGGGLTDTQYF. In DNA form, the CDR3 reads TGTGCCAGCAGCGGAGGGGGCGGACTCACAGATACGCAGTATTTT.

V and J are TRBV6-6 and TRBJ1-2; TRBD1 matches 11 bases. This CDR3 spans 16 amino acids. The V segment lost 5 bases and the J segment 6 bases; nucleotides outside the gene matches: 11. Germline assignment: CDR1 MNHNY and CDR2 SVGAGI (reference sequence). Here the CDR3 DNA reads TGTGCCAGCAGTCCTCTTTTGGGACAGGGGGACGATGGCTACACCTTC. It encodes CASSPLLGQGDDGYTF.

This clonotype has just one count. V usage is TRBV5-1 and J usage is TRBJ2-5, with TRBD1 matching 7 bases. V dropped 4 bases and J dropped 8; count of bases not matched to a gene: 32. The CDR3 loop spans 21 amino acids. Germline V lookup: CDR1 SGHRS, CDR2 YFSETQ. DNA of the CDR3: TGCGCCAGCAGCCCAACGACAGGGAATGAAAAACTGTTTTGTGGCAGTGGAACCCAGTACTTC. This encodes CASSPTTGNEKLFCGSGTQYF.

This clonotype was seen ten or more times. The J gene is TRBJ1-5, the V gene TRBV28; 10 nucleotides line up with TRBD1. CDR3 length: 14 residues. The germline V gene has CDR1 MDHEN and CDR2 SYDVKM. The junction had 4 bases not matched to a gene; V was cut back by 5 bases and J by 6 bases. CDR3 sequence (DNA): TGTGCCAGCAGTACCGGGACAGGGGTTCAGCCCCAGCATTTT. Translation gives CASSTGTGVQPQHF.

The rearrangement links TRBV20-1 to TRBJ1-1; D gene uncertain. Germline lookup yields CDR1 DFQATT and CDR2 SNEGSKA (reference sequence). This CDR3 is 13 amino acids long. CDR3 in amino acids: CSVRPLGETEAFF. CDR3 bases: TGCAGCGTTCGGCCCTTAGGCGAGACTGAAGCTTTCTTT.

This clonotype was counted many times. V is TRBV5-8 and J is TRBJ2-3, with 8 bases matching TRBD2. Germline V gene sequence: CDR1 SGHTS, CDR2 YDEGEE. The CDR3 consists of 15 residues. V lost 1 base and J lost 5; bases outside the gene matches: 6. The CDR3, as DNA: TGTGCCAGCAGCTTGACCGGGAGGGGACGAGATACGCAGTATTTT. It yields the protein CASSLTGRGRDTQYF.

V gene TRBV7-9 combines with J gene TRBJ1-5; 7 bases are a match to TRBD1. Germline V gives CDR1 SEHNR, CDR2 FQNEAQ (reference sequence). With V trimmed by 1 base and J by 0 bases, 3 bases remained unmatched. The length of the CDR3 is 16 residues. CDR3 amino acids: CASSLEGGYSNQPQHF. Written as DNA, the CDR3 is TGTGCCAGCAGCTTAGAAGGGGGCTATAGCAATCAGCCCCAGCATTTT.

The CDR3 region is CASSVDGGEYNEQYF. The CDR3 DNA follows: TGTGCCAGCAGTGTCGACGGGGGGGAGTACAATGAGCAGTATTTT. The chain couples TRBV6-4 to TRBJ2-3; TRBD2 matches 8 bases. The V gene end was trimmed by 4 bases and the J gene end by 11 bases; junction bases not matched to a gene: 14. The germline gives CDR1 MRHNA, CDR2 SNTAGT. The CDR3 loop spans 15 amino acids.

This sequence joins TRBV7-6 and TRBJ2-3, with 10 bases that match TRBD2. This CDR3 contains 19 residues. V lost 2 bases, J lost 0 bases, and 11 bases stayed unmatched. Germline V lookup: CDR1 SGHVS, CDR2 FNYEAQ. The CDR3 loop is CASSLNPSGRERSTDTQYF. CDR3 DNA sequence: TGTGCCAGCAGCTTAAACCCCAGCGGGAGGGAAAGGAGCACAGATACGCAGTATTTT. The full variable domain, rest sourced from reference TRBV7-6 and TRBJ2-3, is GAGVSQSPRYKVTKRGQDVALRCDPISGHVSLYWYRQALGQGPEFLTYFNYEAQQDKSGLPNDRFSAERPEGSISTLTIQRTEQRDSAMYRCASSLNPSGRERSTDTQYFGPGTRLTVL.

The CDR3 nucleotides read TGTGCCACCAGTTCCATCAGCTCCTACGAGCAGTACTTC. This gives the protein CATSSISSYEQYF. The V gene is TRBV15, the J gene TRBJ2-7; D is undetermined. CDR1 is LNHNV and CDR2 is YYDKDF in the germline V gene (reference sequence). V gave up 6 bases and J gave up 0 bases, with 9 bases separating them. CDR3 size: 13 residues.